The present T cell receptor (beta chain) was sequenced within a study of naive and memory T cell subsets (dated by TCRdb to about 2017). Regarding the complete study: The figure summarizing these samples reported 10 or so blood donors, 7 tuberculin skin test biopsies and 3 saline control biopsies. Usually PCR2 was run as a SYBR Green qPCR and stopped at a set threshold, although low-input samples could use end-point PCR (roughly 6 cycles) instead.

The study described a robust, sensitive protocol for amplifying, sequencing and analyzing TCRs, using 3' ligation of a UMI-containing oligonucleotide to TCR cDNA. For whole blood analysis, under 3 ml of peripheral blood was collected from healthy adult volunteers into Tempus tubes, and RNA was extracted following the manufacturer's instructions. Total RNA was treated with RQ1 DNase, without cell sorting, prior to reverse transcription, with an input of about 1 to 1000 ng being targeted. To check how robust the pipeline was in samples where T cells make up a minority population, libraries were built from skin biopsies and whole blood. Study-wide conclusions, independent of this receptor: The potential sensitivity of the RNA-based method to TCR transcript changes with T cell activation and differentiation was acknowledged.

Library preparation was by 5' RACE. The ligated cDNA was amplified in four rounds of PCR with nested alpha and beta constant region primers together with the SP2 primer. TCR RNA was reverse transcribed with SuperScript IV using alpha and beta constant region primers for the blood and skin samples. An oligonucleotide carrying the Illumina SP2 primer and a UMI was ligated to the cDNA 3' end using T4 RNA ligase 1. The 12-nucleotide UMI consisted of two random hexamers with an eight-base spacer between the hexamers to prevent hairpin formation. From the second PCR onward, the TCR alpha and beta chain libraries were handled separately, and dual indexing was used for multiplexing. After pooling, the indexed libraries were analyzed by capillary electrophoresis and sequenced on either an Illumina MiSeq or NextSeq. Libraries were spiked with PhiX DNA at about 5-7% so that base diversity was increased and cluster recognition was improved. As for the original processing: UMIs were extracted from read 2 by Demultiplexor and combined with the TCR sequence from read 1, and reads were split according to sample indices. Decombinator identified V and J genes and V-J junctions, assigning each TCR a five-part identifier including V and J deletions. Collapsinator used UMIs to correct sequencing errors and PCR amplification heterogeneity, yielding UMI-based abundance per TCR. CDR3Translator turned identifiers into nucleotide sequence, translated that sequence into amino acids, and pulled out CDR3 regions based on terminal motifs. After normalization to the amount of input RNA, the error-corrected alpha and beta TCR counts from blood and from skin were compared. TCRdb ran its own pipeline on the public reads, namely fastp trimming at Q25 and MiXCR clone calling, and kept in-frame beta chains. Here each entry gathers all rows of one CDR3 protein and keeps the most common genes and DNA. TCRdb, not the authors, supplied the V and J calls. The sample table contains roughly 48,000 distinct CDR3 sequences; only one count was recorded for 4.7% of them. The ten biggest clones cover approximately 0.84% of the sample.

For this chain, trimming is 6 bases at the V end and 15 bases at the J end, and the number of junction bases without a gene match is 7. The germline V gene supplies CDR1 MDHEN and CDR2 SYDVKM. Including cysteine and phenylalanine, the CDR3 has 11 amino acids. Of the read, only the CDR3 DNA is kept; its 33 bases are in frame from base 1. The table lists this clonotype with many counts. Its antigen has not been determined. No qualities accompany the bases; no much larger clone lies one base away. This receptor was identified in a female donor in good health. The chain was built from TRBV28 and TRBJ2-1, with 8 central nucleotides matching TRBD2. Read as DNA, the sequence is TGTGCCAGCAGCATCGGGACTAGAGGGTTCTTC. This is translated as CASSIGTRGFF.